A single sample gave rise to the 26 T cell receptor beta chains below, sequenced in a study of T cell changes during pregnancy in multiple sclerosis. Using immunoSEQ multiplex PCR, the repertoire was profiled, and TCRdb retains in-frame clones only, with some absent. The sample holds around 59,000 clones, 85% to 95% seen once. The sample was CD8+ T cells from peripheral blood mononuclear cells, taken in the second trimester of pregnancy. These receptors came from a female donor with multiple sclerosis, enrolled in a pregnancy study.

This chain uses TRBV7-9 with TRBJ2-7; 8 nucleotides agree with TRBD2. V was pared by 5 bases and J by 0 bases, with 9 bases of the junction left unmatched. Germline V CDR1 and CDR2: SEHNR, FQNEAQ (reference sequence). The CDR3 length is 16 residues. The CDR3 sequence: CASSRPGTRASYEQYF. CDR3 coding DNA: TGTGCCAGCAGCCGACCCGGGACTAGGGCCTCCTACGAGCAGTACTTC.

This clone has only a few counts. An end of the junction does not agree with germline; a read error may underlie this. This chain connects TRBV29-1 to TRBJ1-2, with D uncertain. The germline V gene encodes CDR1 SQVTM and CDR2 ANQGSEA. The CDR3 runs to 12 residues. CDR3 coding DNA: TGCAGCGGTGAACACTTCGCGGATGGCTACACCTTC. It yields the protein CSGEHFADGYTF.

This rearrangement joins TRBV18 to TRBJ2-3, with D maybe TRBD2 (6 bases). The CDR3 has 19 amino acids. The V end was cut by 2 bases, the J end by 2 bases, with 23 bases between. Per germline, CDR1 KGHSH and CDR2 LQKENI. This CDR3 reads CASSPTLPPSGGLTDTQYF. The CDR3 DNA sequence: TGTGCCAGCTCACCAACCCTTCCCCCCAGCGGAGGGCTCACAGATACGCAGTATTTT.

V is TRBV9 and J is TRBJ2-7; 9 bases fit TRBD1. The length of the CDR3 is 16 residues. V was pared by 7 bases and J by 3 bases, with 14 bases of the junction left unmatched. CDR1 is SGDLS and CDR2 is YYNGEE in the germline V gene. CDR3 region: CASSRTGTGPFYEQYF. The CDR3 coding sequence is TGTGCCAGCTCTCGAACCGGGACAGGGCCCTTCTACGAGCAGTACTTC.

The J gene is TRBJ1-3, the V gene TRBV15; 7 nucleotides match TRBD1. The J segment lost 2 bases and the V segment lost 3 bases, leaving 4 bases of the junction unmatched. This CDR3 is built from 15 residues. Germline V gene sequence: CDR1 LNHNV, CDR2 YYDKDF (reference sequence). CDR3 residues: CATSRRQGTGNTIYF. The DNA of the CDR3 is TGTGCCACCAGCAGGAGACAGGGAACTGGAAACACCATATATTTT.

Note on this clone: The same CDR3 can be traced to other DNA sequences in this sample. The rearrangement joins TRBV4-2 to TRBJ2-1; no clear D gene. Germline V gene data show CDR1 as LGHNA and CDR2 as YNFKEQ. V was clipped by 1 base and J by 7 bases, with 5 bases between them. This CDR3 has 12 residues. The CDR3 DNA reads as TGTGCCAGCAGCCAAGGGCGGAATGAGCAGTTCTTC. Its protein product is CASSQGRNEQFF.

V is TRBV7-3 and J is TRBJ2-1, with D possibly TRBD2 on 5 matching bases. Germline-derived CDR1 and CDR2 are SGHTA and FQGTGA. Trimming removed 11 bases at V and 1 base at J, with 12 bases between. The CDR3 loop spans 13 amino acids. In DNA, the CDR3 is TGTGCCTCTTCCCCGGGGTCCTACAATGAGCAGTTCTTC. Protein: CASSPGSYNEQFF. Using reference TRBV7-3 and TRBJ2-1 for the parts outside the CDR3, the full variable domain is GAGVSQTPSNKVTEKGKYVELRCDPISGHTALYWYRQSLGQGPEFLIYFQGTGAADDSGLPNDRFFAVRPEGSVSTLKIQRTERGDSAVYLCASSPGSYNEQFFGPGTRLTVL.

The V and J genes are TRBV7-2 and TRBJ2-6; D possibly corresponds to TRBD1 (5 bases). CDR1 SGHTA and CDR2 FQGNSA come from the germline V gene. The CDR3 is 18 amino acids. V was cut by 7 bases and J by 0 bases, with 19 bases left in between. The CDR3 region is CASTVAVGAISGANVLTF. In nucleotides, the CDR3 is TGTGCCAGCACCGTGGCGGTAGGGGCAATCTCTGGGGCCAACGTCCTGACTTTC.

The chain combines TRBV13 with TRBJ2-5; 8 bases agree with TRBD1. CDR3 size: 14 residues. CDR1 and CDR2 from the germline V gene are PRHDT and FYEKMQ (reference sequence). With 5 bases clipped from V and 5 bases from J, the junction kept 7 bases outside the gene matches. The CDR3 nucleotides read TGTGCCAGCAGCAATCGACAGGGGATGGAGACCCAGTACTTC. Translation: CASSNRQGMETQYF. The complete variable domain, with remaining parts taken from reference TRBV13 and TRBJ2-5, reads AAGVIQSPRHLIKEKRETATLKCYPIPRHDTVYWYQQGPGQDPQFLISFYEKMQSDKGSIPDRFSAQQFSDYHSELNMSSLELGDSALYFCASSNRQGMETQYFGPGTRLLVL.

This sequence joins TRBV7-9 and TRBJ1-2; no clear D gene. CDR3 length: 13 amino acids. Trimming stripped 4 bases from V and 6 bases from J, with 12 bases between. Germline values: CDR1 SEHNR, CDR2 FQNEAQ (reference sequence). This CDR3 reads CASSSKILNGYTF. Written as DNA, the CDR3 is TGTGCCAGCAGCTCTAAAATACTGAATGGCTACACCTTC.

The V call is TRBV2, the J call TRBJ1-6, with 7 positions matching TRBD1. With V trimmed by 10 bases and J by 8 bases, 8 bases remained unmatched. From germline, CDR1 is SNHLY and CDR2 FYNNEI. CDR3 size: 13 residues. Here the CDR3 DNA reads TGTGCCATCCCGACAGGGAAGGATTCACCCCTCCACTTT. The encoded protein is CAIPTGKDSPLHF.

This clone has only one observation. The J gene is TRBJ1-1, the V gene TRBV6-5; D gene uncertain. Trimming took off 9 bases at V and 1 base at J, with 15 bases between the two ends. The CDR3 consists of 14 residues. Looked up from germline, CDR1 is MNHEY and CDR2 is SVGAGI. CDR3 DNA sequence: TGTGCCAGGGAATCAGGCTTACAGAACACTGAAGCTTTCTTT. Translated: CARESGLQNTEAFF.

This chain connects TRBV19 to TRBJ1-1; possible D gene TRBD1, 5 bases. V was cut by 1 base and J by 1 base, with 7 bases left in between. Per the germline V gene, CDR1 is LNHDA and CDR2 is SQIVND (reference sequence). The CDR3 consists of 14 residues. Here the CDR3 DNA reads TGTGCCAGTAGTATAGGGCAGGGGAACACTGAAGCTTTCTTT. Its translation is CASSIGQGNTEAFF.

The CDR3 DNA sequence: TGTGCCAGCAGCCGGGGGGGAGTTAATGAAAAACTGTTTTTT. The encoded protein is CASSRGGVNEKLFF. The chain is built from TRBV27 and TRBJ1-4; TRBD1 is a possible D gene (5 bases). Germline V gives CDR1 MNHEY, CDR2 SMNVEV (reference sequence). The CDR3 runs 14 residues. V lost 6 bases and J lost 4, with 12 bases in between.

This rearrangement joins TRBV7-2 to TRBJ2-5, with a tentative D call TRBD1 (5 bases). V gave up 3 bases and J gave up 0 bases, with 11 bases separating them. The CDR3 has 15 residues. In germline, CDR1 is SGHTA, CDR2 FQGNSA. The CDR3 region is CASSFGAPYQETQYF. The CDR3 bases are TGTGCCAGCAGCTTTGGGGCTCCGTACCAAGAGACCCAGTACTTC.

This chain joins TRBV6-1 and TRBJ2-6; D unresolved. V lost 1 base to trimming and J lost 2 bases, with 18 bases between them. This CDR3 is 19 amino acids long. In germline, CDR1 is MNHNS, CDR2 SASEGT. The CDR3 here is CASSEEEWVQVPGANVLTF. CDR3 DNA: TGTGCCAGCAGTGAAGAGGAATGGGTCCAGGTCCCTGGGGCCAACGTCCTGACTTTC.

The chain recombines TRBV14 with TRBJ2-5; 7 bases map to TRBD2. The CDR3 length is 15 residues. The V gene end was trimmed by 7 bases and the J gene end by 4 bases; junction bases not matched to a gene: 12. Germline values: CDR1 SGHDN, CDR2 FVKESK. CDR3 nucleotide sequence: TGTGCCAGCAAGAAAGGCGGGGGATATAGAGAGACCCAGTACTTC. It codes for CASKKGGGYRETQYF.

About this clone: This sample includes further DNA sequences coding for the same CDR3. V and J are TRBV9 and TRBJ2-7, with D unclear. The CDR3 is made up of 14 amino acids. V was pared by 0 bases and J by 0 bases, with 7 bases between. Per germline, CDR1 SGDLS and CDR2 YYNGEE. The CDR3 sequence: CASSVGGFSYEQYF. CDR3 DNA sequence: TGTGCCAGCAGCGTAGGAGGTTTCTCCTACGAGCAGTACTTC.

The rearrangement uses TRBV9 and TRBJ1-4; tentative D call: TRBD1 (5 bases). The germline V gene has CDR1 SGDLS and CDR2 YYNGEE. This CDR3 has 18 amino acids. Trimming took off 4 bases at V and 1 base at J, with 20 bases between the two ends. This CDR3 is CASSPETGGGRTNEKLFF. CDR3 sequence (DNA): TGTGCCAGCAGCCCAGAAACGGGGGGGGGAAGAACTAATGAAAAACTGTTTTTT.

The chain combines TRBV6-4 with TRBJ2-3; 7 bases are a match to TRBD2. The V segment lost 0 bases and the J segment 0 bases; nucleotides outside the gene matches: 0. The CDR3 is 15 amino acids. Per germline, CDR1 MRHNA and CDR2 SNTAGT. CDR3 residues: CASSDSAGSTDTQYF. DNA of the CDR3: TGTGCCAGCAGTGACTCAGCGGGGAGCACAGATACGCAGTATTTT.

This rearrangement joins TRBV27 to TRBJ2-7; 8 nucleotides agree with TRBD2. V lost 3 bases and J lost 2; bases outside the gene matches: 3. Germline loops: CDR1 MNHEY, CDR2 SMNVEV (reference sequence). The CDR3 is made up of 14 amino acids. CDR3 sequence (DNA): TGTGCCAGCAGTTTTCGGGAGGGCCCCTACGAGCAGTACTTC. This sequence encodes CASSFREGPYEQYF.

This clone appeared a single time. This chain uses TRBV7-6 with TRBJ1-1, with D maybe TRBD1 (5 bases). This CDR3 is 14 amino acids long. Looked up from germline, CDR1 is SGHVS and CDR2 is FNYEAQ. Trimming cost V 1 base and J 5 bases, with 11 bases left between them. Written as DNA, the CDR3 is TGTGCCAGCAGCTTAGGGGTGGAGGGGACTGAAGCTTTCTTT. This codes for CASSLGVEGTEAFF.

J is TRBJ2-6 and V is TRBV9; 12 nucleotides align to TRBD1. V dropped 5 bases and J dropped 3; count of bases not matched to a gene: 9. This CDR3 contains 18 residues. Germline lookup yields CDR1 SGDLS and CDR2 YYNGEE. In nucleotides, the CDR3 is TGTGCCAGCAGTGCAAGGGGACAGGGGGCTTTTGGGGCCAACGTCCTGACTTTC. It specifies CASSARGQGAFGANVLTF.

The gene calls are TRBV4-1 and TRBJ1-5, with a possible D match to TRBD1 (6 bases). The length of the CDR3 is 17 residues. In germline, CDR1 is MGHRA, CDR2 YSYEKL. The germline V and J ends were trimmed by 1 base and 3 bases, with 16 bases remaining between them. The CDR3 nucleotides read TGCGCCAGCAGCCAAGTCCCTTTTGACAGGCCCAATCAGCCCCAGCATTTT. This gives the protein CASSQVPFDRPNQPQHF.

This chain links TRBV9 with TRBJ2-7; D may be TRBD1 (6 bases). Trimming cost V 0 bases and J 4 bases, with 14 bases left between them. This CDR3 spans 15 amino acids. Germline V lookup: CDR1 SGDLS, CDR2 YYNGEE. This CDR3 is CASSVGETGRYEQYF. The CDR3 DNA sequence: TGTGCCAGCAGCGTAGGCGAGACAGGCCGATACGAGCAGTACTTC.

CDR3 region: CASRPQGGTEAFF. The CDR3 region has the DNA TGTGCCAGCAGGCCGCAGGGGGGCACTGAAGCTTTCTTT. The chain joins TRBV28 to TRBJ1-1, with 7 bases fitting TRBD1. This CDR3 has 13 residues. V shed 6 bases, J shed 4 bases, and the junction held 5 bases outside the gene matches. Germline V CDR1 and CDR2: MDHEN, SYDVKM.